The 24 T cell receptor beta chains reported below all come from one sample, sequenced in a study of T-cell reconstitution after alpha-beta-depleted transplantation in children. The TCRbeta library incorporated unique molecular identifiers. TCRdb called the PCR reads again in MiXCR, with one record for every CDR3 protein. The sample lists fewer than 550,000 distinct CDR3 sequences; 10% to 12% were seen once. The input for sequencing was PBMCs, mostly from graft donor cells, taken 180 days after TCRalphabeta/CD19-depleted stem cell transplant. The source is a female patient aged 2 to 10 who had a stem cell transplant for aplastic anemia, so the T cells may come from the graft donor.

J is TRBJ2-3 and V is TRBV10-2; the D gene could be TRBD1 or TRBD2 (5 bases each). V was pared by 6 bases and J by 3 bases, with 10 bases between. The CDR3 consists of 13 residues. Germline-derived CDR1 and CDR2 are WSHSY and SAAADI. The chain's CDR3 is CASRGDGTDTQYF. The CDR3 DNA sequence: TGCGCCAGCAGGGGGGATGGGACAGATACGCAGTATTTT.

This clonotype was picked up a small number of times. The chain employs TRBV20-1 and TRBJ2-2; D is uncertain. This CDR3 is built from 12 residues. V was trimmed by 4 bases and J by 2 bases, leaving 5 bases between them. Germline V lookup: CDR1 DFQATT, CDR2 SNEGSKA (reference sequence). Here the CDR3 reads CSAKDNTGELFF. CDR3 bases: TGCAGTGCTAAAGATAACACCGGGGAGCTGTTTTTT.

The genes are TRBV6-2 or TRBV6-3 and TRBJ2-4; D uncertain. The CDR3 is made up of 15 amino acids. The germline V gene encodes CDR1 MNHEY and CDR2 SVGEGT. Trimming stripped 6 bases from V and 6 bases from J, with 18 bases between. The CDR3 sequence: CASRSPRLLGNIQYF. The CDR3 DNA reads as TGTGCCAGCAGAAGTCCCCGGCTCCTCGGAAACATTCAGTACTTC.

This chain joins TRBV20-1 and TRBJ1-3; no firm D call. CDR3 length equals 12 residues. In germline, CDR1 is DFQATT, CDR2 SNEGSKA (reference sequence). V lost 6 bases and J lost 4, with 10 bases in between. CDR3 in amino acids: CSAGNGGNTIYF. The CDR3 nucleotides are TGCAGTGCCGGGAACGGGGGAAACACCATATATTTT.

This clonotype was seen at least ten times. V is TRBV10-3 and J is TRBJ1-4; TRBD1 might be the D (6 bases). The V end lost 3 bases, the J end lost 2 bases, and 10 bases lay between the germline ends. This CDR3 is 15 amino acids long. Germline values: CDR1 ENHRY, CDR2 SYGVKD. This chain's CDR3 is CAISEQGGTNEKLFF. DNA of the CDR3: TGTGCCATCAGTGAACAGGGAGGTACTAATGAAAAACTGTTTTTT.

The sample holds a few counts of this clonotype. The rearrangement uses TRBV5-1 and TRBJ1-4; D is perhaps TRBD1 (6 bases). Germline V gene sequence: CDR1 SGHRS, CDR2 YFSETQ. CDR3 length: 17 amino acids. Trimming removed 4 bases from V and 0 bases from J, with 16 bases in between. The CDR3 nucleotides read TGCGCCAGCAGCCCAACGACAGGACTTGCAACTAATGAAAAACTGTTTTTT. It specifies CASSPTTGLATNEKLFF.

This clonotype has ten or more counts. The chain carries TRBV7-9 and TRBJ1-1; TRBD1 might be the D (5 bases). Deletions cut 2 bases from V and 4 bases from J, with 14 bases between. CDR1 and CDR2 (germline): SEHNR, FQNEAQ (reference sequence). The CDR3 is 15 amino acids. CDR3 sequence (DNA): TGTGCCAGCAGCTTATCACCTCGACAGATCACTGAAGCTTTCTTT. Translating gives CASSLSPRQITEAFF.

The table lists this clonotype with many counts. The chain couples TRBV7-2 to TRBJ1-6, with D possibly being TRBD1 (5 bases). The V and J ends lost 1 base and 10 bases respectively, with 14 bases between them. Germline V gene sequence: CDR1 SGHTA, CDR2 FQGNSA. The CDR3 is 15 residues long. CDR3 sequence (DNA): TGTGCCAGCAGCTTAGGATCCAGGGTTTTCTCACCCCTCCACTTT. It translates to CASSLGSRVFSPLHF.

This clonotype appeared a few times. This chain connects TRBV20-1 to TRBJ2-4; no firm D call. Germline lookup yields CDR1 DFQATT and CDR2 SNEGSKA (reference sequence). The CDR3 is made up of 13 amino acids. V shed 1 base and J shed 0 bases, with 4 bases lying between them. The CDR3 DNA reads TGCAGTGCTAGAGGCGGAGCCAAAAACATTCAGTACTTC. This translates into CSARGGAKNIQYF.

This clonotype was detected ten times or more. The CDR3 here is CASSSASADYEQYV. CDR3 nucleotide sequence: TGTGCCAGCAGCTCCGCCAGTGCGGATTACGAGCAGTACGTC. The V gene is TRBV7-9, the J gene TRBJ2-7; D call uncertain. The ends were cut back, 4 bases at V and 4 bases at J, with 14 bases in the middle. This CDR3 contains 14 residues. Germline CDR1 and CDR2: SEHNR and FQNEAQ (reference sequence).

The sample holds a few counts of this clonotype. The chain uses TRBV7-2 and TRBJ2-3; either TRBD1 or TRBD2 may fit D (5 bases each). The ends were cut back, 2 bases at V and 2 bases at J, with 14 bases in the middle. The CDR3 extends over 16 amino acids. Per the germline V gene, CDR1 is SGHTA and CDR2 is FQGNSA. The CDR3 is CASSLLGRRNTDTQYF. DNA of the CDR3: TGTGCCAGCAGCTTATTGGGGCGGAGGAACACAGATACGCAGTATTTT. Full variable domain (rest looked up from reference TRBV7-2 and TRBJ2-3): GAGVSQSPSNKVTEKGKDVELRCDPISGHTALYWYRQSLGQGLEFLIYFQGNSAPDKSGLPSDRFSAERTGGSVSTLTIQRTQQEDSAVYLCASSLLGRRNTDTQYFGPGTRLTVL.

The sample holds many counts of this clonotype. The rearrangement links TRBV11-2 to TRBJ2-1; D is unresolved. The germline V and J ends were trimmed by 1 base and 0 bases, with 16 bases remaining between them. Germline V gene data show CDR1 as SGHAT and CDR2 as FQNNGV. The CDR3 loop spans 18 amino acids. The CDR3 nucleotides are TGTGCCAGCAGCTTAGGTCTCGTCGTTGGCGGCTCCTACAATGAGCAGTTCTTC. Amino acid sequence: CASSLGLVVGGSYNEQFF.

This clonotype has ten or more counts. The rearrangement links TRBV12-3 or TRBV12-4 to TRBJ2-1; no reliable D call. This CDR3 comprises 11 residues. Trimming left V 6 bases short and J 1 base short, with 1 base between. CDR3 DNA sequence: TGTGCCAGCAGATCCTACAATGAGCAGTTCTTC. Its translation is CASRSYNEQFF.

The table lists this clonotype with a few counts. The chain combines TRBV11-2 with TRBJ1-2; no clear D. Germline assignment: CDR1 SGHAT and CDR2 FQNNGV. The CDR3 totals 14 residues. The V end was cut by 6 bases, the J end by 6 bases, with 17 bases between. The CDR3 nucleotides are TGTGCCAGCAGACCTCAAGGGAGTGTTAATGGCTACACCTTC. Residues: CASRPQGSVNGYTF.

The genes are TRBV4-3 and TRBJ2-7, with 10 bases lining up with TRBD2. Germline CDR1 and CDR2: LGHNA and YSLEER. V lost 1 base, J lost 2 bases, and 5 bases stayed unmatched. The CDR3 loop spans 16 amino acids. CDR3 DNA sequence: TGCGCCAGCAGCCAAGCTAGCGGGAGAGGGGCCTACGAGCAGTACTTC. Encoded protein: CASSQASGRGAYEQYF.

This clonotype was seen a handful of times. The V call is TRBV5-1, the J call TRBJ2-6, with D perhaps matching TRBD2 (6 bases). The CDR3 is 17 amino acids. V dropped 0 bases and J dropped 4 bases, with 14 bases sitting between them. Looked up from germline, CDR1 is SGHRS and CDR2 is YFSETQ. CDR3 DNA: TGCGCCAGCAGCTTGGCGGCGGGAAGGGCGGGGGCCAACGTCCTGACTTTC. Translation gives CASSLAAGRAGANVLTF.

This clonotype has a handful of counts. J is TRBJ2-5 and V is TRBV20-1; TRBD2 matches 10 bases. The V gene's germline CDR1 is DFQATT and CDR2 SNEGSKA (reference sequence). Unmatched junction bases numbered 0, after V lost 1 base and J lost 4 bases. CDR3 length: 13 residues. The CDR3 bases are TGCAGTGCTAGAGGGACTAGCGGAGAGACCCAGTACTTC. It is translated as CSARGTSGETQYF.

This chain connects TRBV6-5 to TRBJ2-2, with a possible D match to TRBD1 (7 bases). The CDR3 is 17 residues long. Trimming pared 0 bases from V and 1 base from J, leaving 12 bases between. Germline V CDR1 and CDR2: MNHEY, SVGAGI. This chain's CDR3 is CASSYSRGRGNTGELFF. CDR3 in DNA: TGTGCCAGCAGTTACTCGAGGGGGCGGGGGAACACCGGGGAGCTGTTTTTT.

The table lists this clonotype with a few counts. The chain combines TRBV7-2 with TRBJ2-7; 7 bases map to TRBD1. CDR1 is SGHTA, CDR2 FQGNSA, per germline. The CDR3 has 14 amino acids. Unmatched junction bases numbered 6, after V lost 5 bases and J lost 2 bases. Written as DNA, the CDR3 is TGTGCCAGCAGCCTAAGACAGGGACCCTACGAGCAGTACGTC. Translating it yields CASSLRQGPYEQYV.

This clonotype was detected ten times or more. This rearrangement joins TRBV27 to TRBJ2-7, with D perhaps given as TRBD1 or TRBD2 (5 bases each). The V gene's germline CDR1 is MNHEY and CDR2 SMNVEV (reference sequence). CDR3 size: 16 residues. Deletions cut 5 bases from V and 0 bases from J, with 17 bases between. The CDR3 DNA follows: TGTGCCAGCAGTGACAACCCGGGACGGAGCTCCTACGAGCAGTACTTC. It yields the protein CASSDNPGRSSYEQYF.

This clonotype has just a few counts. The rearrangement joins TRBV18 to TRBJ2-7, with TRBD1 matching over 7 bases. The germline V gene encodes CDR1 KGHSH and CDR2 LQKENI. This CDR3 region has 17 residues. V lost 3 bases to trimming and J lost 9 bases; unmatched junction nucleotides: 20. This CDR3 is CASSPIPTSGTDPLQYF. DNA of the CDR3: TGTGCCAGCTCACCGATTCCGACGTCCGGGACAGACCCTCTGCAGTACTTC.

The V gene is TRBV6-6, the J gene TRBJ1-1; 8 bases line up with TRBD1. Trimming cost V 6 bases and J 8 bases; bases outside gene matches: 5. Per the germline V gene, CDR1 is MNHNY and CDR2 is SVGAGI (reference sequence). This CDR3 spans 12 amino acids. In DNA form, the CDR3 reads TGTGCCAGCAGCCGACAGGGGTGGGAAGCTTTCTTT. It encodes CASSRQGWEAFF.

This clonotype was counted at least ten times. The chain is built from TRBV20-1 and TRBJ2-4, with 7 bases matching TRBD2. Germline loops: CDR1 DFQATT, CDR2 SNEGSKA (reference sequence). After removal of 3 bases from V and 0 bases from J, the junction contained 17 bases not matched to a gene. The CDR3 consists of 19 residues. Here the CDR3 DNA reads TGCAGTGCTAGCCTGGACTTTGCGGGAGCCTCACTAGCCAAAAACATTCAGTACTTC. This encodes CSASLDFAGASLAKNIQYF.

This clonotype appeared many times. The CDR3 region is CASIPEGGSYGYTF. The CDR3 DNA reads TGTGCCAGCATTCCCGAGGGTGGAAGTTATGGCTACACCTTC. The genes are TRBV28 and TRBJ1-2; the D is unclear. Deletions cut 7 bases from V and 5 bases from J, with 17 bases between. CDR3 length: 14 amino acids. Germline-derived CDR1 and CDR2 are MDHEN and SYDVKM.